This passage covers 10 T cell receptor beta chains from one sample sequenced in a study of spatial heterogeneity in lung cancer. Indicated time point: sample taken at primary tumor resection. MiXCR, run by TCRdb on the 5' RACE reads, gives a single entry per CDR3 protein. The sample has more than 20,000 distinct CDR3 sequences; 3.5% to 5.5% are singletons. The material was PBMCs, obtained at surgery. The origin of the receptors is a male donor with early-stage non-small cell lung cancer.

This clonotype was detected ten times or more. CDR3 amino acids: CASSLESGGAYNEQFF. The CDR3 DNA follows: TGTGCCAGCAGCTTAGAATCGGGAGGCGCCTACAATGAGCAGTTCTTC. V usage is TRBV7-2 and J usage is TRBJ2-1; 7 bases fit TRBD2. CDR1 and CDR2 from the germline V gene are SGHTA and FQGNSA. J gave up 2 bases and V 1 base, and 5 bases lay outside the gene matches. This CDR3 spans 16 amino acids.

This clonotype was seen a few times. The CDR3 here is CASSLGDGTYGYTF. The CDR3 coding sequence is TGTGCCAGCAGCTTAGGAGACGGGACCTATGGCTACACCTTC. The rearrangement uses TRBV7-9 and TRBJ1-2, with a tentative D call TRBD1 (5 bases). V was shortened by 1 base and J by 4 bases, with 10 bases between the two germline ends. Germline values: CDR1 SEHNR, CDR2 FQNEAQ (reference sequence). There are 14 residues in the CDR3.

This clonotype came up many times. The chain carries TRBV7-9 and TRBJ2-5; a possible D gene is TRBD2 (5 bases). The CDR3 sequence is 15 residues long. CDR1 is SEHNR, CDR2 FQNEAQ, per germline (reference sequence). V shed 5 bases and J shed 1 base, with 14 bases lying between them. The chain's CDR3 is CASSPISEPQETQYF. DNA of the CDR3: TGTGCCAGCAGCCCGATTAGCGAGCCCCAAGAGACCCAGTACTTC.

This clonotype was recorded many times. The V gene is TRBV12-5, the J gene TRBJ2-2; TRBD2 aligns across 8 bases. Trimming cost V 9 bases and J 5 bases; bases outside gene matches: 8. From germline, CDR1 is LGHNT and CDR2 FRNRAP. CDR3 size: 14 residues. CDR3 in DNA: TGTGCTAGCACGGGAGGGCCATATACCGGGGAGCTGTTTTTT. Translation: CASTGGPYTGELFF.

This clonotype occurred many times. CDR3 amino acids: CSGRIAREQYF. The CDR3 DNA sequence: TGCAGTGGCCGAATAGCGAGGGAGCAGTACTTC. The gene calls are TRBV20-1 and TRBJ2-7; D may be TRBD2 (5 bases). V shed 7 bases and J shed 7 bases, with 14 bases lying between them. The CDR3 contains 11 residues. Germline CDR1 DFQATT, CDR2 SNEGSKA (reference sequence).

This clonotype has just a few counts. The chain carries TRBV6-5 and TRBJ2-3, with a weak D call TRBD1 (6 bases). Trimming took off 8 bases at V and 0 bases at J, with 18 bases between the two ends. Per germline, CDR1 MNHEY and CDR2 SVGAGI. The CDR3 contains 16 residues. CDR3 amino acids: CASRETGTYSTDTQYF. The CDR3 coding sequence is TGTGCCAGCCGCGAAACCGGGACATATAGCACAGATACGCAGTATTTT.

This clonotype was recorded many times. This chain joins TRBV2 and TRBJ1-4, with D hard to call. The CDR3 covers 14 residues. V was pared by 5 bases and J by 7 bases, with 14 bases between. Per germline, CDR1 SNHLY and CDR2 FYNNEI. In DNA form, the CDR3 reads TGTGCCAGCAGTATAATACCAATAGCTGAAAAACTGTTTTTT. It codes for CASSIIPIAEKLFF.

This clonotype showed up just a few times. The chain uses TRBV10-2 and TRBJ2-7; D is unresolved. The CDR3 consists of 12 residues. Per the germline V gene, CDR1 is WSHSY and CDR2 is SAAADI. V shed 6 bases and J shed 5 bases, with 11 bases lying between them. The CDR3 protein is CASSPQSHEQYF. DNA for the CDR3: TGCGCCAGCAGCCCACAAAGCCACGAGCAGTACTTC.

This clonotype was counted many times. The chain employs TRBV18 and TRBJ2-1; D is perhaps TRBD2 (6 bases). CDR1 and CDR2 from the germline V gene are KGHSH and LQKENI. The CDR3 is 17 residues long. The V gene lost 3 bases and the J gene lost 5 bases, with 20 bases spanning the gap. The CDR3 is CASSPAGFTGENNEQFF. The CDR3 bases are TGTGCCAGCTCACCCGCCGGTTTTACGGGGGAGAACAATGAGCAGTTCTTC.

The table lists this clonotype with many counts. This rearrangement joins TRBV5-4 to TRBJ1-4; unclear D gene. Looked up from germline, CDR1 is SGHNT and CDR2 is YYREEE (reference sequence). V was clipped by 0 bases and J by 1 base, with 13 bases between them. This CDR3 is built from 17 residues. CDR3 region: CASSLGGSTRTNEKLFF. The CDR3, as DNA: TGTGCCAGCAGCTTGGGCGGAAGTACAAGAACTAATGAAAAACTGTTTTTT.